The clone carrying this T cell receptor beta chain was observed a few times. This could be a read error, since a much larger clone is one nucleotide away. This sample is part of a study of T cells in Graves' hyperthyroidism and ophthalmopathy. TCR beta CDR3 regions were amplified from RNA. An initial round of RT-PCR targeting the TCR CDR3 relied on the HTBI primer set. TCRdb reprocessed the multiplex PCR reads via MiXCR and lists one record per CDR3 protein. Of some 270,000 distinct CDR3 sequences in the sample, 13% were seen once. The CDR3 loop spans 14 amino acids. The germline CDR1 and CDR2 sequences are MDHEN and SYDVKM.

The specimen sequenced was blood. V is TRBV28 and J is TRBJ2-7; perhaps TRBD2 as D (6 bases). This TCR was recovered from a woman in her 30s with Graves' hyperthyroidism that later progressed to Graves' ophthalmopathy. In DNA, the CDR3 is TGTGCCGGCAGTGCGGGACTCCTAAACTACGAGCAGTACTTC. Encoded protein: CAGSAGLLNYEQYF.